Following are 23 T cell receptor beta chains from one sample sequenced in a study of blood T cells in healthy people across ages. With a J-beta primer mix and a sample-barcoded 5' primer, a second PCR ran about 6 to 11 cycles. TCRdb reprocessed the 5' RACE reads via MiXCR and lists one record per CDR3 protein. The sample comprises around 1,700,000 distinct CDR3 sequences, 28% of which are singletons, and more than 6% rests with the top ten. The sample taken for sequencing was blood. The receptors come from a woman in her twenties or thirties in good health.

A remark on this clonotype: Since a far larger clone is one base different, this is likely a read error. V and J are TRBV5-1 and TRBJ2-7; a possible D gene is TRBD2 (6 bases). The J call may be mistaken, given a closer DNA end match to TRBJ2-5. Germline V gene data show CDR1 as SGHRS and CDR2 as YFSETQ. The CDR3 extends over 12 amino acids. CDR3 DNA sequence: TGCGCCTGCAGCTTGGAGGGGGAGACCCAGTACTTC. It translates to CACSLEGETQYF.

This clonotype was detected only a few times. The chain has TRBV24-1 and TRBJ2-1, with D possibly being TRBD2 (6 bases). The CDR3 totals 17 residues. The V end lost 3 bases, the J end lost 0 bases, and 14 bases lay between the germline ends. CDR1 and CDR2 from the germline V gene are KGHDR and SFDVKD. CDR3 loop: CATSDADSGLSYNEQFF. CDR3 nucleotide sequence: TGTGCCACCAGTGATGCAGATAGCGGTCTCTCCTACAATGAGCAGTTCTTC.

The chain has TRBV20-1 and TRBJ1-2; 11 bases agree with TRBD1. The V gene end was trimmed by 5 bases and the J gene end by 8 bases; junction bases not matched to a gene: 13. The CDR3 has 15 residues. Per germline, CDR1 DFQATT and CDR2 SNEGSKA (reference sequence). The CDR3 DNA is TGCAGTGCTCCGGACAGGGGGCGCGGTCTGGAGGGCTACACCTTC. This gives the protein CSAPDRGRGLEGYTF.

This chain uses TRBV10-3 with TRBJ1-1; the match to TRBD1 covers 10 bases. After removal of 4 bases from V and 5 bases from J, the junction contained 4 bases not matched to a gene. Germline V gene data show CDR1 as ENHRY and CDR2 as SYGVKD. This CDR3 has 14 amino acids. The CDR3 DNA is TGTGCCATCAGTGTGACAGGGGGCCGGACTGAAGCTTTCTTT. Translation: CAISVTGGRTEAFF.

V and J are TRBV12-3 or TRBV12-4 and TRBJ1-6, with D hard to call. The ends were cut back, 5 bases at V and 0 bases at J, with 8 bases in the middle. CDR3 size: 15 residues. CDR3 nucleotides: TGTGCCAGCAGTAAGCAGAGCTCCTATAATTCACCCCTCCACTTT. The encoded protein is CASSKQSSYNSPLHF.

The genes are TRBV18 and TRBJ2-5; D may be TRBD1 (6 bases). The J call may be in error: the DNA end matches TRBJ2-7 better. The V gene's germline CDR1 is KGHSH and CDR2 LQKENI. This CDR3 region has 14 residues. The CDR3 region is CASSSGQLGYEQYF. The CDR3 coding sequence is TGTGCCAGCTCATCGGGACAATTAGGCTACGAGCAGTACTTC.

The V gene is TRBV6-2 or TRBV6-3, the J gene TRBJ1-5; D might be TRBD1 (6 bases). The CDR3 consists of 16 residues. Deletions cut 5 bases from V and 9 bases from J, with 23 bases between. Germline CDR1 MNHEY, CDR2 SVGEGT. CDR3 amino acids: CASSTPAQGPLGPQHF. The CDR3 coding sequence is TGTGCCAGCAGTACACCAGCACAGGGTCCTCTGGGGCCCCAGCATTTT.

There are a few counts of this clonotype. The chain is built from TRBV4-3 and TRBJ1-1, with D perhaps TRBD1 (6 bases). Between the trimmed V and J ends, which lost 0 bases and 2 bases, there was a span of 13 bases. The CDR3 is made up of 16 amino acids. CDR1 is LGHNA, CDR2 YSLEER, per germline. The CDR3 bases are TGCGCCAGCAGCCAAGATCAAGAGGGGGTAAACACTGAAGCTTTCTTT. It is translated as CASSQDQEGVNTEAFF.

The chain is built from TRBV11-2 and TRBJ2-4; maybe TRBD2 (6 bases). Trimming stripped 3 bases from V and 13 bases from J, with 19 bases between. Germline assignment: CDR1 SGHAT and CDR2 FQNNGV. The CDR3 has 14 amino acids. The CDR3 sequence is CASSLGLDYNEQYF. Written as DNA, the CDR3 is TGTGCCAGCAGCTTGGGACTCGATTACAATGAGCAGTACTTC.

Remarks on this clonotype: A junction end diverges from the germline sequence, so it may reflect a read error. This rearrangement joins TRBV12-5 to TRBJ1-5; a weak D match, TRBD1 (6 bases). The germline V gene has CDR1 LGHNT and CDR2 FRNRAP. The CDR3 is 15 amino acids. CDR3 protein: CTSGLVLGGYQPQHF. The DNA of the CDR3 is TGTACTAGTGGTTTGGTACTGGGGGGCTATCAGCCCCAGCATTTT.

This clonotype was detected a few times. This could be a read error, since a much larger clone is one nucleotide away. The chain uses TRBV24-1 and TRBJ2-5, with no clear D. Judging by the DNA end, TRBJ2-1 fits better; the J call may be wrong. Germline V gene data show CDR1 as KGHDR and CDR2 as SFDVKD. The CDR3 is 11 residues long. CDR3: CATSEAETQFF. The CDR3 bases are TGTGCCACCAGTGAGGCAGAGACCCAGTTCTTC.

This clonotype came up many times. The rearrangement joins TRBV4-2 to TRBJ2-7; possibly TRBD2 for D (6 bases). Trimming shortened V by 2 bases and J by 5 bases, and 13 bases separated the two germline ends. The CDR3 has 14 residues. Germline loops: CDR1 LGHNA, CDR2 YNFKEQ. CDR3 region: CASSQTRGNDEQYF. The CDR3 DNA follows: TGTGCCAGCAGCCAAACCCGCGGGAATGACGAGCAGTACTTC.

This clonotype showed up many times. This chain connects TRBV10-1 to TRBJ2-5; tentatively, D is TRBD2 (7 bases). The germline gives CDR1 WNHNN, CDR2 SYGVQD (reference sequence). This CDR3 region has 14 residues. V shed 0 bases and J shed 5 bases, with 10 bases lying between them. CDR3 protein: CASSESRGGETQYF. The CDR3 DNA reads TGCGCCAGCAGTGAGTCACGCGGGGGCGAGACCCAGTACTTC.

This clonotype was found a few times. J is TRBJ2-1 and V is TRBV4-3, with 14 bases fitting TRBD2. Germline lookup yields CDR1 LGHNA and CDR2 YSLEER. The ends lost 2 bases at V and 7 bases at J; junction bases unmatched: 7. This CDR3 has 17 amino acids. CDR3 protein: CASSQPDGTSGRNEQFF. The CDR3 DNA reads TGCGCCAGCAGCCAACCCGACGGGACTAGCGGGAGAAATGAGCAGTTCTTC.

This chain connects TRBV12-3 or TRBV12-4 to TRBJ1-5, with 7 nucleotides matching TRBD1. The CDR3 is made up of 14 amino acids. V lost 6 bases and J lost 7; bases outside the gene matches: 9. CDR3 in amino acids: CASREQGLGQPQHF. CDR3 DNA: TGTGCCAGCAGGGAACAGGGGTTGGGACAGCCCCAGCATTTT.

This clonotype was counted many times. DNA of the CDR3: TGTGCCAGCAGTCCGACCAAAGAGACCCAGTACTTC. This translates into CASSPTKETQYF. The chain joins TRBV12-3 or TRBV12-4 to TRBJ2-5; D is undetermined. The CDR3 runs to 12 residues. V lost 5 bases and J lost 3, with 7 bases in between.

The DNA for the CDR3 is TGCAGCGTTGGGGGACTTTACACCGGGGAGCTGTTTTTT. Its protein is CSVGGLYTGELFF. The chain employs TRBV29-1 and TRBJ2-2; D perhaps matches TRBD2 (6 bases). Trimming took off 4 bases at V and 3 bases at J, with 9 bases between the two ends. Germline lookup yields CDR1 SQVTM and CDR2 ANQGSEA. The CDR3 consists of 13 residues.

This chain joins TRBV9 and TRBJ1-2, with D unclear. CDR3 length equals 13 residues. V shed 2 bases and J shed 8 bases, with 13 bases lying between them. Germline CDR1 and CDR2: SGDLS and YYNGEE. The CDR3 DNA is TGTGCCAGCAGCGTTACCGGGTCTATGGGCTACACCTTC. Translating it yields CASSVTGSMGYTF.

This clonotype was seen only a few times. The gene calls are TRBV9 and TRBJ1-1; TRBD1 might be the D (5 bases). V dropped 3 bases and J dropped 6 bases, with 18 bases sitting between them. CDR1 is SGDLS, CDR2 YYNGEE, per germline. The CDR3 covers 15 residues. The CDR3 loop is CASSDPPRGEAEAFF. The CDR3 DNA is TGTGCCAGCAGCGACCCTCCTAGAGGGGAGGCTGAAGCTTTCTTT. The complete variable domain, with remaining parts taken from reference TRBV9 and TRBJ1-1, reads DSGVTQTPKHLITATGQRVTLRCSPRSGDLSVYWYQQSLDQGLQFLIQYYNGEERAKGNILERFSAQQFPDLHSELNLSSLELGDSALYFCASSDPPRGEAEAFFGQGTRLTVV.

Only a few counts were recorded for this clonotype. The rearrangement joins TRBV5-1 to TRBJ2-1; TRBD2 matches at 13 bases. The V and J ends lost 8 bases and 8 bases, in that order; junction bases with no gene match: 10. The CDR3 is 15 residues long. Germline V gene sequence: CDR1 SGHRS, CDR2 YFSETQ. DNA for the CDR3: TGCGCCAGTGGTCGGACTAGCGGGAGTCTGGATGAGCAGTTCTTC. It encodes CASGRTSGSLDEQFF.

The chain uses TRBV7-9 and TRBJ1-2, with D hard to call. CDR1 is SEHNR and CDR2 is FQNEAQ in the germline V gene (reference sequence). Deletions cut 7 bases from V and 5 bases from J, with 23 bases between. The CDR3 totals 16 residues. CDR3 sequence (DNA): TGTGCCAGCACCCTGAGGGAGACCGGCCCGACTTATGGCTACACCTTC. Translation: CASTLRETGPTYGYTF.

This clonotype was seen ten or more times. The chain has TRBV12-3 or TRBV12-4 and TRBJ2-4; 8 bases align to TRBD1. The CDR3 extends over 15 amino acids. V lost 1 base, J lost 4 bases, and 3 bases stayed unmatched. The CDR3 is CASSLVGTGKNIQYF. In DNA, the CDR3 is TGTGCCAGCAGTTTAGTGGGGACAGGTAAAAACATTCAGTACTTC.

This clonotype was detected ten times or more. The chain links TRBV7-2 to TRBJ2-1, with D unresolved. CDR3 length: 15 residues. Germline CDR1 reads SGHTA; CDR2 reads FQGNSA. V lost 2 bases, J lost 4 bases, and 12 bases lay in between. CDR3 region: CASSLLLAEYNEQFF. CDR3 DNA: TGTGCCAGCAGCTTATTACTGGCGGAGTACAATGAGCAGTTCTTC.